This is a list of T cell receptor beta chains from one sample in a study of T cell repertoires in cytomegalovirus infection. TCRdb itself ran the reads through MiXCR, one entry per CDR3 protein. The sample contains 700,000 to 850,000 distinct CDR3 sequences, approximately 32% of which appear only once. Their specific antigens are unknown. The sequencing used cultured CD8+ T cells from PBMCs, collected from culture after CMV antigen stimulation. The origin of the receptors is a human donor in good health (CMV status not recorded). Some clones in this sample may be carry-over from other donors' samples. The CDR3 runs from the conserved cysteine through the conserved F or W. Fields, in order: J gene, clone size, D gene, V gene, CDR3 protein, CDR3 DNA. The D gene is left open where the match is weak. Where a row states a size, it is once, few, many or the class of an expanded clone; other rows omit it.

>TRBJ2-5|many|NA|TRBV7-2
CASSLAGLVAQETQYF
TGTGCCAGCAGCTTAGCTGGGCTAGTGGCCCAAGAGACCCAGTACTTC
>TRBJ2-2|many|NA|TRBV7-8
CASSLAQATGELFF
TGTGCCAGCAGCTTAGCGCAGGCAACCGGGGAGCTGTTTTTT
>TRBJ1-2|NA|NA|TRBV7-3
CATWAGSYGYTF
TGTGCCACCTGGGCGGGCAGCTATGGCTACACCTTC
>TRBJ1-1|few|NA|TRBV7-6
CASSLAHGTEAFF
TGTGCCAGCAGCTTAGCTCACGGGACTGAAGCTTTCTTT
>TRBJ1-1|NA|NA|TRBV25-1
CASLEKAGMNTEAFF
TGTGCCAGCCTAGAAAAGGCAGGGATGAACACTGAAGCTTTCTTT
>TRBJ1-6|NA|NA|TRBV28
CASSFPLGRGDSPLHF
TGTGCCAGCAGTTTCCCTCTAGGCAGGGGAGACTCACCCCTCCACTTT
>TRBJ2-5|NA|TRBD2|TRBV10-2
CASSERAGVYQETQYF
TGCGCCAGCAGTGAGAGGGCGGGGGTGTACCAAGAGACCCAGTACTTC
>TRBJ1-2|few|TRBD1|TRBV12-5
CASGPTSGQGGYGYTF
TGTGCTAGTGGCCCCACCTCGGGACAGGGAGGTTATGGCTACACCTTC
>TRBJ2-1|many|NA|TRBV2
CASSGEGTYNEQFF
TGTGCCAGCAGTGGAGAGGGAACCTACAATGAGCAGTTCTTC
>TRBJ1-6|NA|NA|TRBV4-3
CASSQDLGYGDSPLHF
TGCGCCAGCAGCCAAGATCTGGGGTATGGGGATTCACCCCTCCACTTT
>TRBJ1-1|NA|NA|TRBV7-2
CASSLALSLGVLNTEAFF
TGTGCCAGCAGCTTAGCGCTTTCATTAGGTGTCCTGAACACTGAAGCTTTCTTT
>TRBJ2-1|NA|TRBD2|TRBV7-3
CASSLEAGGENEQFF
TGTGCCAGCAGCTTAGAAGCGGGGGGTGAGAATGAGCAGTTCTTC
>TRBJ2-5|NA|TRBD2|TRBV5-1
CASSLAKRGQGDQYF
TGCGCCAGCAGCTTGGCCAAGCGGGGGCAAGGGGACCAGTACTTC
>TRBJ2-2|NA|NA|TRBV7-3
CASRPDNPELFF
TGTGCCAGCAGACCTGACAATCCGGAGCTGTTTTTT
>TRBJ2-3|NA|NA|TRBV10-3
CAISEFGGMFRTQYF
TGTGCCATCAGTGAGTTTGGCGGTATGTTTCGTACGCAGTATTTT
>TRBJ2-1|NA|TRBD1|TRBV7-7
CASSLAPGQGILNEQFF
TGTGCTAGCAGCTTAGCGCCGGGACAGGGGATATTAAATGAGCAGTTCTTC
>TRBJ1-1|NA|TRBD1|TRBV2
CASQGQAGPEAFF
TGTGCCAGCCAGGGACAGGCGGGGCCTGAAGCTTTCTTT
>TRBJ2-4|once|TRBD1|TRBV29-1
CSVRDRVTKNIQYF
TGCAGCGTTCGGGACAGGGTGACCAAAAACATTCAGTACTTC
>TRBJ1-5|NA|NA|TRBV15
CATSSESNQPQHF
TGTGCCACCAGCAGTGAAAGCAATCAGCCCCAGCATTTT
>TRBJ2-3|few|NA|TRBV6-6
CASSYSGHRGRLDTQYF
TGTGCCAGCAGTTACTCCGGCCACCGGGGGAGGTTAGATACGCAGTATTTT
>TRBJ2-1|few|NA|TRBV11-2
CASSSQGYNEQFF
TGTGCCAGCAGCTCACAGGGATACAATGAGCAGTTCTTC
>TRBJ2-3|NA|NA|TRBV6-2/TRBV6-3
CASLLGGTDTQYF
TGTGCCAGCCTCCTAGGGGGGACAGATACGCAGTATTTT
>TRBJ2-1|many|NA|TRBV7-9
CASSLGGTWDYNEQFF
TGTGCCAGCAGCTTAGGGGGGACGTGGGATTACAATGAGCAGTTCTTC
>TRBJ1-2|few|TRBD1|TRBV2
CASSPPDRVNGYTF
TGTGCCAGCAGCCCCCCGGACAGGGTTAATGGCTACACCTTC
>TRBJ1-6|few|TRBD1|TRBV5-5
CASTRQGSSYNSPLHF
TGTGCCAGCACCAGACAGGGGAGCTCCTATAATTCACCCCTCCACTTT
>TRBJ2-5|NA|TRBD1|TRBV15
CATSRDLLTGAQGSQYF
TGTGCCACCAGCAGAGATCTCTTAACAGGGGCCCAGGGGAGCCAGTACTTC
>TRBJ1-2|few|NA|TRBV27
CASSSFNYGYTF
TGTGCCAGCAGTTCCTTTAACTATGGCTACACCTTC
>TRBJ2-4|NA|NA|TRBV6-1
CASSEWVAKNIQYF
TGTGCCAGCAGTGAATGGGTGGCCAAAAACATTCAGTACTTC
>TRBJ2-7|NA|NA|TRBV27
CASSLTAGTLVNEQYF
TGTGCCAGCAGCTTAACGGCAGGGACCCTTGTGAACGAGCAGTACTTC
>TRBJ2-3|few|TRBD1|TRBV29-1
CSGQGSDTQYF
TGCAGCGGACAGGGGTCAGATACGCAGTATTTT
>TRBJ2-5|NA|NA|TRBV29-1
CSVEDPGEETQYF
TGCAGCGTTGAAGATCCCGGGGAAGAGACCCAGTACTTC
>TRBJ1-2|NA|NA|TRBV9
CASGPTFYGYTF
TGTGCCAGCGGCCCGACCTTCTATGGCTACACCTTC
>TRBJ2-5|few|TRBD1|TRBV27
CASSPATTGGEETQYF
TGTGCCAGCAGTCCTGCCACGACAGGGGGGGAAGAGACCCAGTACTTC
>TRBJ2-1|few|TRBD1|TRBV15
CATSQGVDRGTDEQFF
TGTGCCACCAGCCAAGGGGTTGACAGGGGTACCGATGAGCAGTTCTTC
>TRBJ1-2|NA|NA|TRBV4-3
CASKPSRSGVPGGYTF
TGCGCCAGCAAACCCTCGCGCTCGGGGGTCCCGGGGGGCTACACCTTC
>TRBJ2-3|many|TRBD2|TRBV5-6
CASSLTSGGSTDTQYF
TGTGCCAGCAGCTTGACTAGCGGGGGAAGCACAGATACGCAGTATTTT
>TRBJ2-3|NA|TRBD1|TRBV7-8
CASSLDRFFGTDTQYF
TGTGCCAGCAGCTTGGACAGGTTCTTCGGCACAGATACGCAGTATTTT
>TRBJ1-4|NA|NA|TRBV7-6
CASSSWARNDEKLFF
TGTGCCAGCAGCTCTTGGGCCAGAAATGATGAAAAACTGTTTTTT
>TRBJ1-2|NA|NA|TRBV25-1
CASSELAGRNYGYTF
TGTGCCAGCAGTGAATTGGCAGGGCGTAACTATGGCTACACCTTC
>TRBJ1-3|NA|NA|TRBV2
CASTLWISSGNTIYF
TGTGCCAGCACCCTCTGGATCTCATCTGGAAACACCATATATTTT
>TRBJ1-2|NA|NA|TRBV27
CASSLSDGGGGYTF
TGTGCCAGCAGCCTATCGGACGGAGGGGGGGGCTACACCTTC
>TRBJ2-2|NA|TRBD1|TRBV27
CASRMGTGIGRELFF
TGTGCCAGCAGGATGGGGACAGGGATCGGCCGGGAGCTGTTTTTT
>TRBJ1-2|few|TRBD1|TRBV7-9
CASNRARGLGYTF
TGTGCCAGCAACCGGGCCAGGGGGCTAGGCTACACCTTC
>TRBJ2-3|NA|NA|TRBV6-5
CASRTKGGPNTQYF
TGTGCCAGCAGGACGAAAGGGGGGCCCAACACGCAGTATTTT
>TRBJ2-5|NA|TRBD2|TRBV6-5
CASRREGEETQYF
TGTGCCAGCAGACGGGAGGGGGAAGAGACCCAGTACTTC
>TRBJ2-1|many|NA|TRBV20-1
CSARGGGGNEQFF
TGCAGTGCTAGGGGAGGGGGGGGGAATGAGCAGTTCTTC
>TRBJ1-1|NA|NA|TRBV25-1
CASSEWEGMNTEAFF
TGTGCCAGCAGTGAATGGGAGGGAATGAACACTGAAGCTTTCTTT
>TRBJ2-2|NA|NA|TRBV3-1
CASSQGADTGELFF
TGTGCCAGCAGCCAAGGGGCGGACACCGGGGAGCTGTTTTTT
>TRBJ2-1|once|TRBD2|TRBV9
CASSSGRGKIF
TGTGCCAGCAGCTCAGGGCGGGGGAAGATCTTC
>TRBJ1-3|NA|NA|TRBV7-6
CASSLTGPGAGNTIYF
TGTGCCAGCAGCCTGACCGGCCCAGGGGCCGGAAACACCATATATTTT
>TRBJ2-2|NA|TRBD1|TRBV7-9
CASSKQQGANTGELFF
TGTGCCAGCAGCAAGCAACAGGGGGCGAACACCGGGGAGCTGTTTTTT
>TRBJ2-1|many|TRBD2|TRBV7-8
CASSLAGLAGHNEQFF
TGTGCCAGCAGCTTAGCTGGGCTAGCGGGACACAATGAGCAGTTCTTC
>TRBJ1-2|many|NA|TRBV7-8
CASSSPRSARSNYGYTF
TGTGCCAGCAGCTCACCACGGTCAGCCCGTTCTAACTATGGCTACACCTTC
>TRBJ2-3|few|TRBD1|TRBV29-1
CSVGQITDTQYF
TGCAGCGTGGGACAGATCACAGATACGCAGTATTTT
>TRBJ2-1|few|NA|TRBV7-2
CASSPGIHEQFF
TGTGCCAGCAGCCCCGGGATTCATGAGCAGTTCTTC
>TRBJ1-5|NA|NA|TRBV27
CASSSLGGIYSNQPQHF
TGTGCCAGCAGTTCTCTGGGCGGAATCTATAGCAATCAGCCCCAGCATTTT
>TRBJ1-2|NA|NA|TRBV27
CASRVLGQAKYGYTF
TGTGCCAGCCGAGTCCTAGGCCAGGCTAAATATGGCTACACCTTC
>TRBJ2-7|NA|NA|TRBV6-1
CASSEVPDSTYEQYF
TGTGCCAGCAGTGAGGTACCGGACAGTACCTACGAGCAGTACTTC
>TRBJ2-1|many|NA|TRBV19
CASNLGGNEQFF
TGTGCCAGTAACCTGGGAGGCAATGAGCAGTTCTTC
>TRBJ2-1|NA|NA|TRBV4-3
CASSQALNSYNEQFF
TGCGCCAGCAGCCAAGCCTTGAACTCCTACAATGAGCAGTTCTTC